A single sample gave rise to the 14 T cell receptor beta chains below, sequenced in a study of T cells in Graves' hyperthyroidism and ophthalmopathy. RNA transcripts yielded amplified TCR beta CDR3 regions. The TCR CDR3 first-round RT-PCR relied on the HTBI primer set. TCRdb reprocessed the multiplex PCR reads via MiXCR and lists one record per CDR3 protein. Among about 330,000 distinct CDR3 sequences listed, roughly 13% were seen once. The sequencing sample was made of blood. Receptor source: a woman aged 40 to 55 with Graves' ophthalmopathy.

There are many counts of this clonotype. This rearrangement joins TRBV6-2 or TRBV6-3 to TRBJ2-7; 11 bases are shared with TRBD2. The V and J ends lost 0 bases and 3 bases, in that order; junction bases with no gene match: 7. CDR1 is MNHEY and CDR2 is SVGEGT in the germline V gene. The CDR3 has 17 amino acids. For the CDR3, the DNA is TGTGCCAGCAGTTACTCTCCCGGGACTAGCGGTTACTACGAGCAGTACTTC. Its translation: CASSYSPGTSGYYEQYF.

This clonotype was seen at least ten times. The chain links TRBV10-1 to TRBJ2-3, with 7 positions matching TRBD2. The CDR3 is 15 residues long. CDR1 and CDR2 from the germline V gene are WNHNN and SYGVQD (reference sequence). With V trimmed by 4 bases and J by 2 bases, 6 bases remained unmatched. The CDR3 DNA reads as TGCGCCAGCAGTGCTAGAGGGACTACCACAGATACGCAGTATTTT. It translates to CASSARGTTTDTQYF.

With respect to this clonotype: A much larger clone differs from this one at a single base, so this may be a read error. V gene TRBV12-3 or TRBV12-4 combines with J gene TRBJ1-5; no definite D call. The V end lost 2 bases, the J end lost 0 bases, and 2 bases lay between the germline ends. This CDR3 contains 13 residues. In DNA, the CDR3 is TGTGCCAGCAGTTTATTTAGCAATCAGCCCCAGCATTTT. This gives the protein CASSLFSNQPQHF.

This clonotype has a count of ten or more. CDR3 residues: CASRLAGGPSYEQYF. The CDR3 DNA reads TGTGCCAGCAGACTAGCGGGAGGGCCGAGTTACGAGCAGTACTTC. The chain links TRBV12-3 or TRBV12-4 to TRBJ2-7; 13 bases are shared with TRBD2. The CDR3 loop spans 15 amino acids. The V and J ends lost 6 bases and 4 bases, in that order; junction bases with no gene match: 6.

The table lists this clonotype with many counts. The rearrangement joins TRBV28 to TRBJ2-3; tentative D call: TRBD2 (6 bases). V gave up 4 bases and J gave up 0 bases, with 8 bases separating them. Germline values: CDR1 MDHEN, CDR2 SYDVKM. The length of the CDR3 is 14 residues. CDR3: CASSSGGSTDTQYF. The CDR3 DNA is TGTGCCAGCAGTTCCGGGGGTAGCACAGATACGCAGTATTTT.

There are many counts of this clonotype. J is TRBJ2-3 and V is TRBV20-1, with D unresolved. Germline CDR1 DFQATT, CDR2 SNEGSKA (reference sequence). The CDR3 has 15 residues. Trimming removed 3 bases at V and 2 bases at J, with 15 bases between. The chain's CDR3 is CSASPNGPATDTQYF. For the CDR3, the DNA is TGCAGTGCTAGTCCTAATGGCCCCGCCACAGATACGCAGTATTTT.

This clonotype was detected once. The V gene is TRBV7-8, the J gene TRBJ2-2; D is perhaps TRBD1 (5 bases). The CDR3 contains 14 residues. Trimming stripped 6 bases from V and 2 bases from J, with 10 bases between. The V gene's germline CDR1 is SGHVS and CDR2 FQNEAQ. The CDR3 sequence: CASSDDSNTGELFF. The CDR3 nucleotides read TGTGCCAGCAGTGACGACAGTAACACCGGGGAGCTGTTTTTT.

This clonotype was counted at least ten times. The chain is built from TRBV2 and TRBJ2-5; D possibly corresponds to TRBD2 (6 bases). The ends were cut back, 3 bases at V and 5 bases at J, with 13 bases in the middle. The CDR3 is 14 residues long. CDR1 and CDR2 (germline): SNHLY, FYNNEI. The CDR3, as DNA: TGTGCCAGCAGTGACCTAGCGCTAGCGGAGACCCAGTACTTC. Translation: CASSDLALAETQYF. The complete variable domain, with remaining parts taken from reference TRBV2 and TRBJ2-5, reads EPEVTQTPSHQVTQMGQEVILRCVPISNHLYFYWYRQILGQKVEFLVSFYNNEISEKSEIFDDQFSVERPDGSNFTLKIRSTKLEDSAMYFCASSDLALAETQYFGPGTRLLVL.

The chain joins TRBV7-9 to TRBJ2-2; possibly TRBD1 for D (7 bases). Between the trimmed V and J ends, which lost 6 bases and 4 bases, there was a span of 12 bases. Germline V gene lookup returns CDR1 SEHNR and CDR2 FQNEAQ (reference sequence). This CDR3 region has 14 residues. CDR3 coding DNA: TGTGCCAGCAGTTATCAGGGGGGCACCGGGGAGCTGTTTTTT. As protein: CASSYQGGTGELFF.

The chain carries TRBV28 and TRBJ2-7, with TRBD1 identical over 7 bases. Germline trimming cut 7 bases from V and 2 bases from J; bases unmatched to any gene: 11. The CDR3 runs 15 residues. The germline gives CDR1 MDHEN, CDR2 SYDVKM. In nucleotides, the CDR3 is TGTGCCAGCACCTCGCGCCGGACAGGAGCCTACGAGCAGTACTTC. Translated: CASTSRRTGAYEQYF.

CDR3 in amino acids: CSGDRARNEQFF. CDR3 DNA: TGCAGCGGGGACAGGGCGAGGAATGAGCAGTTCTTC. V gene TRBV29-1 combines with J gene TRBJ2-1, with 9 bases lining up with TRBD1. The CDR3 has 12 amino acids. Germline V lookup: CDR1 SQVTM, CDR2 ANQGSEA. Germline trimming cut 7 bases from V and 7 bases from J; bases unmatched to any gene: 5.

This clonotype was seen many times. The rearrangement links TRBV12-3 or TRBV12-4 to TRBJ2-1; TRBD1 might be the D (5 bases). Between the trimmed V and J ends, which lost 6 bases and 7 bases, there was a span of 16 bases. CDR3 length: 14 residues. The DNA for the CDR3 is TGTGCCAGCAGCCCCCAGGGCAGAAGGAATGAGCAGTTCTTC. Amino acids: CASSPQGRRNEQFF.

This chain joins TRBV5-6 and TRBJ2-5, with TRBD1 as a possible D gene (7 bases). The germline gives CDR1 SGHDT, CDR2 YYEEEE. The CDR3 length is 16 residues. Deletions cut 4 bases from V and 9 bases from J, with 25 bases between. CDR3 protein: CASSKGGRGYKVAQYF. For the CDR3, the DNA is TGTGCCAGCAGCAAGGGGGGCAGGGGGTACAAGGTGGCCCAGTACTTC.

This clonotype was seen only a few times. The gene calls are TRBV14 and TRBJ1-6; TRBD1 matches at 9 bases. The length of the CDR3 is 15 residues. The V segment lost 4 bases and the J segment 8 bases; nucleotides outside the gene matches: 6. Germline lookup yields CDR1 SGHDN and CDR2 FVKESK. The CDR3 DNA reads TGTGCCAGCAGCCCAACAGGGGGCTGGTATTCACCCCTCCACTTT. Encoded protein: CASSPTGGWYSPLHF.